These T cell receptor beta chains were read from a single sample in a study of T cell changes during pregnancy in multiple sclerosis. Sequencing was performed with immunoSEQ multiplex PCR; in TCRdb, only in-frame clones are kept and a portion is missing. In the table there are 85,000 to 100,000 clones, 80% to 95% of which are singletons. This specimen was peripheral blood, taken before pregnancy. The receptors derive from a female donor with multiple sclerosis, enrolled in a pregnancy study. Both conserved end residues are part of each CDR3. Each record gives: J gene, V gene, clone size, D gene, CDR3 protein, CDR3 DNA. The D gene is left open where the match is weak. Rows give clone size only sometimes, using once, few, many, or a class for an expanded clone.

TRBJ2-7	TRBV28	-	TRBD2	CASSLTGGSYEQYF	TGTGCCAGCAGTTTAACCGGCGGGAGTTACGAGCAGTACTTC
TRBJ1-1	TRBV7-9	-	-	CASSPSGGGTTEAFF	TGTGCCAGCAGCCCATCGGGAGGGGGGACCACTGAAGCTTTCTTT
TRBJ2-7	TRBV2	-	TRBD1	CASDRDREFREQYF	TGTGCCAGCGACCGGGACAGGGAGTTTCGGGAGCAGTACTTC
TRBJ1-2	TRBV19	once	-	CASSTLDGATPTGGYTF	TGTGCCAGTAGTACCCTCGACGGAGCCACTCCAACGGGGGGCTACACCTTC
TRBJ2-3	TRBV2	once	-	CAAGRDTQYF	TGTGCCGCCGGGAGAGATACGCAGTATTTT
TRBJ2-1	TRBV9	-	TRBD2	CASSAGGRGTPNEQFF	TGTGCCAGCAGCGCGGGGGGGAGGGGGACTCCCAATGAGCAGTTCTTC
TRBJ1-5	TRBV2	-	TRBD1	CASRGTDYSNQPQHF	TGTGCCAGCAGGGGGACAGATTATAGCAATCAGCCCCAGCATTTT
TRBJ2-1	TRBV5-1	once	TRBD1	CASTYRDRLYNEQFF	TGCGCCAGCACCTACCGGGACAGGCTCTACAATGAGCAGTTCTTC
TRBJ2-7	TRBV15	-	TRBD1	CATSIERGPEQYF	TGTGCCACCAGCATTGAGAGGGGGCCCGAGCAGTACTTC
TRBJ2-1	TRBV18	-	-	CASSAGQLGVYNEQFF	TGTGCCAGCTCAGCAGGACAGCTTGGTGTCTACAATGAGCAGTTCTTC
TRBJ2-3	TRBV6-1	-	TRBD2	CASSSSGGSTDTQYF	TGTGCCAGCTCTTCTAGCGGGGGAAGCACAGATACGCAGTATTTT
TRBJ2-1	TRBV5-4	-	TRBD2	CASSPREGRGNEQFF	TGTGCCAGCAGCCCGCGGGAGGGCCGGGGGAATGAGCAGTTCTTC
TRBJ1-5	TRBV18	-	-	CASSPMDSDQPQHF	TGTGCCAGCTCACCTATGGACAGTGATCAGCCCCAGCATTTT
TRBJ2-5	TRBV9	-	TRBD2	CASSARGGRETQYF	TGTGCCAGCAGCGCCCGCGGGGGGCGAGAGACCCAGTACTTC
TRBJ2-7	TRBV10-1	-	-	CASSGHNSYEQYF	TGCGCCAGCAGCGGACACAACTCCTACGAGCAGTACTTC
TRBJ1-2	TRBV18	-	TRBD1	CASSPTGQGVKGGYTF	TGTGCCAGCTCACCAACGGGACAGGGAGTAAAGGGTGGCTACACCTTC